The subject of this entry is one T cell receptor beta chain. The donor population consisted of healthy HIV-negative adults with no recent acute infections or vaccinations. The data originate from a study of shared clonotypes between healthy human individuals. Germline loops: CDR1 LNHNV, CDR2 YYDKDF (reference sequence). This CDR3 comprises 15 residues. Trimming stripped 3 bases from V and 5 bases from J, with 15 bases between. The study ran the assay at deep level. Some 31,000 T cell genomes (300 ng DNA) went into each PBMC replicate. The method was immunoSEQ multiplex PCR; TCRdb's version includes in-frame clones alone and lacks a portion of them. The sample carries about 500,000 clones, approximately 77% recorded once.

The V call is TRBV15, the J call TRBJ2-3; either TRBD1 or TRBD2 may supply D (5 bases each). The source material was PBMCs. This receptor was taken from a woman in her thirties or forties in good health. Some clones in this sample may be carry-over from other donors' samples. CDR3 loop: CATSRDPGRLDTQYF. CDR3 in DNA: TGTGCCACCAGCAGGGATCCGGGACGATTAGATACGCAGTATTTT.